This TCR beta chain was obtained from a study of T-cell memory formation after mild COVID-19. For the study at large: TCR clustering was largely donor specific. The study, taken as a whole, reports: Contracting clones localized mainly to CM and EM when CD4+ and mainly to EMRA when CD8+.

The germline V gene encodes CDR1 MNHEY and CDR2 SMNVEV (reference sequence). V was pared by 7 bases and J by 2 bases, with 10 bases of the junction left unmatched. This CDR3 contains 15 residues. This clonotype was detected only a few times. Its specificity is not known. MiXCR was run by TCRdb on the 5' RACE reads, yielding one entry per CDR3 protein. Here the sample spans approximately 300,000 distinct CDR3 sequences, about 15% being singletons. The V and J genes are TRBV27 and TRBJ1-2, with 7 bases fitting TRBD1. This sequence originates from a man between 18 and 29 years old who had mild COVID-19 (a few samples of this study predate the infection). Cell type and time point are not known. Sequencing was carried out using PBMCs or a T cell subset sorted from them (not recorded which). The CDR3 sequence: CASTGGRGPNYGYTF. DNA for the CDR3: TGTGCCAGCACCGGCGGGAGGGGGCCCAACTATGGCTACACCTTC.